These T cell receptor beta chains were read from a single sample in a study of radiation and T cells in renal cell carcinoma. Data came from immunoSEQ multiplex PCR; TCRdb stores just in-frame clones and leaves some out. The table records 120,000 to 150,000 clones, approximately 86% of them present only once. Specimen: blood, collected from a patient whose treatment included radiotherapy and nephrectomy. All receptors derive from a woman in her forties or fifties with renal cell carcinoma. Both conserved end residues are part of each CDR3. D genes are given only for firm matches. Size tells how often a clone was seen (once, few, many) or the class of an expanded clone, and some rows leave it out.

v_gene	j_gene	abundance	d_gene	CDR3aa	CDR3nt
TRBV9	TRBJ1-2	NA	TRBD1	CASSAGGPSTGYTF	TGTGCCAGCAGCGCAGGGGGACCCTCGACGGGCTACACCTTC
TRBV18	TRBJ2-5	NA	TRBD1	CASSAGTGGFGSETQYF	TGTGCCAGCTCTGCCGGGACAGGGGGCTTCGGTTCGGAGACCCAGTACTTC
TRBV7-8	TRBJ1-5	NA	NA	CASSLGPGNQPQHF	TGTGCCAGCAGCTTAGGCCCAGGGAATCAGCCCCAGCATTTT
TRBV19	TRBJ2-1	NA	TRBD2	CASSAGEVDEQFF	TGTGCCAGTAGTGCGGGAGAAGTAGATGAGCAGTTCTTC
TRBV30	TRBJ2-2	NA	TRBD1	CAWSLTGDTGELFF	TGTGCCTGGAGCTTAACAGGGGACACCGGGGAGCTGTTTTTT
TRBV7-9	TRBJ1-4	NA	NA	CASSAGTPGGEKLFF	TGTGCCAGCAGCGCAGGGACTCCGGGTGGCGAAAAACTGTTTTTT
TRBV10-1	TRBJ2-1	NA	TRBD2	CASSGAGRTNEQFF	TGCGCCAGCAGTGGAGCGGGGAGGACGAATGAGCAGTTCTTC
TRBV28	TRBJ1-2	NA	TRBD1	CASTLRTGHYGYTF	TGTGCCAGCACCCTAAGGACAGGGCACTATGGCTACACCTTC
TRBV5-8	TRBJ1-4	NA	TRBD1	CASSLSTGMGNEKLFF	TGTGCCAGCAGCTTGTCGACAGGGATGGGAAATGAAAAACTGTTTTTT
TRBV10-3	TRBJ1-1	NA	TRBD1	CAISGQQGAYTEAFF	TGTGCCATCAGTGGTCAACAGGGGGCTTACACTGAAGCTTTCTTT
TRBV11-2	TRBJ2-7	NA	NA	CASREGGVDGMILDF	TGTGCCAGCAGGGAAGGGGGAGTGGACGGAATGATCCTAGACTTC
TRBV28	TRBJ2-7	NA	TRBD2	CASSPGGPSSYEQYF	TGTGCCAGCAGCCCGGGGGGGCCGAGCTCCTACGAGCAGTACTTC
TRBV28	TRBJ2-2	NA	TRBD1	CASSGQENTGELFF	TGTGCCAGCAGTGGACAGGAGAACACCGGGGAGCTGTTTTTT
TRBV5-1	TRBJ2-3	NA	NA	CASRLGRGGTDTQYF	TGCGCCAGCAGACTGGGGCGGGGAGGCACAGATACGCAGTATTTT
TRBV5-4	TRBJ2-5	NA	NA	CASGADQETQYF	TGTGCCAGCGGGGCAGACCAAGAGACCCAGTACTTC
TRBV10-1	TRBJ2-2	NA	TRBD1	CASSWDRRGTGELFF	TGCGCCAGCAGCTGGGACAGGCGAGGCACCGGGGAGCTGTTTTTT
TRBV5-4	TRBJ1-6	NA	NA	CASSAGHSGDLVLHF	TGTGCCAGCAGCGCCGGCCACTCCGGTGACCTTGTCCTCCACTTT
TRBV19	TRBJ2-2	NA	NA	CASSLGSLDTGELFF	TGTGCCAGTAGTTTGGGGTCTTTGGACACCGGGGAGCTGTTTTTT
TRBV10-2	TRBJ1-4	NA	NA	CASSGNSHEKLFF	TGCGCCAGCAGTGGGAACAGTCATGAAAAACTGTTTTTT
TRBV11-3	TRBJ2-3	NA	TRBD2	CASSKGTSGSTDTQYF	TGTGCCAGCAGCAAAGGGACTAGCGGGAGCACAGATACGCAGTATTTT
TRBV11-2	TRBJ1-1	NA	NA	CASSLFYGNTEAFF	TGTGCCAGCAGCTTATTCTACGGAAACACTGAAGCTTTCTTT
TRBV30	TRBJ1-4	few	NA	CAWSAQVGVEEKLFF	TGTGCCTGGAGTGCGCAGGTGGGGGTTGAGGAAAAACTGTTTTTT
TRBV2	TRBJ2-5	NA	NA	CASRDYGQTQYF	TGTGCCAGCAGGGACTACGGTCAGACCCAGTACTTC
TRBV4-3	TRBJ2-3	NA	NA	CASSQAPGKDTQYF	TGCGCCAGCAGCCAAGCCCCTGGGAAGGATACGCAGTATTTT
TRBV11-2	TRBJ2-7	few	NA	CASSWTVTYEQYF	TGTGCCAGCAGCTGGACGGTGACTTACGAGCAGTACTTC
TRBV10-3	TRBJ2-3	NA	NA	CAISEHTGDGTDTQYF	TGTGCCATCAGTGAGCATACGGGAGACGGAACAGATACGCAGTATTTT